This TCR beta chain was sequenced for a study of CD8 T cells in ankylosing spondylitis (dated by TCRdb to the late 2010s). With regard to the full study: T cell receptor beta repertoires were profiled in healthy donors and ankylosing spondylitis patients so that disease-linked TCR variants could be found. The whole study cohort included some 100 healthy donors and 20 to 30 ankylosing spondylitis patients. Peripheral blood was sampled, and synovial fluid was additionally collected from ankylosing spondylitis patients. What the research found in general, with its limitations: The disease-linked clones showed a CD8+ phenotype and occurred at relatively low frequencies in peripheral blood. Some of the motif variants had been reported before in the synovial fluid and blood of reactive arthritis patients, a finding that suggests common disease-initiation mechanisms. A TCR beta motif made up of under ten highly homologous amino acid variants appeared to be characteristic of blood from ankylosing spondylitis patients. According to the report, matched synovial fluid samples from ankylosing spondylitis patients were significantly enriched for the disease-linked clones.

Spanning cysteine to phenylalanine, the CDR3 consists of 12 amino acids. Just the 36-base CDR3 DNA is kept, in frame starting at base 1. V gives up 4 bases and J gives up 4 bases, and the segment between their germline ends measures 8 bases. CDR1 and CDR2 are read off the germline V gene as SGHTS and YDEGEE. Sequencing relied on an Illumina HiSeq 2500. Quantitative 5'-RACE with molecular barcodes was used to prepare TCR beta libraries. Per the authors' processing: A new computational method based on a probabilistic model of VDJ rearrangement was used to identify disease-linked TCR variants. The public reads were reanalyzed by TCRdb: fastp trimming at Q25, MiXCR alignment, in-frame beta chains only. All rows with the same CDR3 protein become a single entry with the most common DNA and genes. V and J calls and clone size were set by TCRdb, not the authors. The sample yields a few hundred thousand distinct CDR3 sequences; approximately 20% were counted once. The ten largest clones capture roughly 43% of the sample.

This clonotype was observed once. There is no known antigen for this receptor. No clone much larger than this one lies a single base away; base qualities are absent. Evidence from a single read is weak. Sequencing was performed on blood, either unsorted or a sorted T cell fraction (not recorded which). The chain employs TRBV5-8 and TRBJ1-1; the D gene cannot be named for sure. The origin of this receptor is a male donor with ankylosing spondylitis. CDR3 sequence: CASSVGLTEAFF. The nucleotide sequence reads TGTGCCAGCAGCGTGGGCCTCACTGAAGCTTTCTTT.